This T cell receptor (beta chain) was documented in a study of patients and donors after allogeneic stem cell transplantation (dated by TCRdb to 2019 to 2021). The germline V gene supplies CDR1 SQVTM and CDR2 ANQGSEA. From its cysteine to its phenylalanine, the CDR3 spans 18 amino acids. Only the CDR3 DNA stays, 54 bases, in frame from base 1. The V end gives up 0 bases and the J end 3 bases, leaving 8 bases in the junction not matched to a gene. Remarks on this clonotype: Its antigen is currently not known. It has no much larger one-base neighbor in the sample; base qualities were not kept.

Libraries were constructed by RT-PCR. The instrument was a NextSeq 550. TCRdb reprocessed the public reads (quality trimming at Q25 with fastp, clone calling with MiXCR) and kept in-frame beta chains. Rows are unified per CDR3 protein, each entry keeping the most common DNA and genes. The sample yields some 90,000 distinct CDR3 sequences; 40% to 60% were counted once. The ten largest make up roughly 64% of the sample. The TCR comes from a human donor who was either an allogeneic HSCT recipient or a stem cell or donor lymphocyte infusion donor (not recorded which). It is not recorded whose cells these are; they may come from a transplant donor. The sample was blood, either unsorted or a sorted T cell fraction (not recorded which). The sequence links TRBV29-1 to TRBJ2-3, and 14 junctional nucleotides match TRBD2. Read as DNA, the sequence is TGCAGCGTTGAAGACCGGGGACTAGCGGGAGCGGTAACAGATACGCAGTATTTT. It specifies CSVEDRGLAGAVTDTQYF.